Sequencing of this T cell receptor beta chain was carried out in a study of beta chain features in type 1 diabetes. Study outcomes and limitations: Type 1 diabetes patients had TCRB CDR3s that were shorter (moderately but significantly so) in all four CD4+ subsets. Sequencing from cDNA could over-represent high-TCR-expressing cells.

Comment on this clone: What it binds is unknown.

Trimming removed 3 bases from V and 5 bases from J, with 14 bases in between. CDR1 and CDR2 from the germline V gene are KGHSH and LQKENI. The CDR3 is 14 residues long. Sequencing targeted expressed TCRB transcripts, as all isolated RNA had been reverse transcribed. The repertoire was sequenced with immunoSEQ multiplex PCR; TCRdb's copy has only in-frame clones and lacks some. The data contain fewer than 300,000 clones, roughly 11% of them singletons. The chain carries TRBV18 and TRBJ2-7; unclear D gene. The receptor comes from a man in his thirties or forties with type 1 diabetes. Sequenced material: naive CD4+ T cells from blood. The chain's CDR3 is CASSPYSQLNEQYF. The DNA of the CDR3 is TGTGCCAGCTCACCCTATTCACAGCTAAACGAGCAGTACTTC.